The source of this T cell receptor beta chain is a study of T cell responses to AZD1222 COVID-19 vaccine. Notes on the study in general: With two AZD1222 doses given, Spike-specific TCR breadth and depth both rose. In the spike-specific TCR repertoire, nearly half reportedly target unmutated variant regions.

Only in-frame clones appear in the TCRdb table, and some are missing; sequencing was by immunoSEQ multiplex PCR. The sample yields some 80,000 clones, about 74% seen once. About this clone itself: Its specificity is not known.

Germline V gene lookup returns CDR1 SQVTM and CDR2 ANQGSEA. V lost 4 bases and J lost 5; bases outside the gene matches: 3. The CDR3 is 13 residues long. This rearrangement joins TRBV29-1 to TRBJ2-1, with 9 bases lining up with TRBD2. The clonotype comes from an adult who received the MenACWY meningococcal vaccine as a control. This material consisted of peripheral blood, taken 28 days after the second dose of the MenACWY control vaccine. As DNA, the CDR3 is TGCAGCGTTGCTAGCGGGGCCAACAATGAGCAGTTCTTC. It encodes CSVASGANNEQFF.